This entry describes one TCR beta chain. Profiling relied on immunoSEQ multiplex PCR, and the TCRdb table lists in-frame clones only, not all of them. The repertoire holds 150,000 to 200,000 clones, with roughly 88% as singletons. Trimming left V 4 bases short and J 7 bases short, with 13 bases between. Germline assignment: CDR1 SGHDN and CDR2 FVKESK. The CDR3 covers 13 residues. These data originate in a study of control samples from healthy donors and cancer patients. Sequenced sample: blood. The J gene is TRBJ1-1, the V gene TRBV14; weak D call: TRBD1 (5 bases). This clonotype was sampled from a man between 18 and 35 years old in good health. The CDR3, as DNA: TGTGCCAGCAGCCCGCGACAGATGGGTGAAGCTTTCTTT. It is translated as CASSPRQMGEAFF.